This T cell receptor beta chain was captured in a study of beta chain features in type 1 diabetes. Study-level results: There were fewer insertions and more deletions at the VDJ junctions of type 1 diabetes patients.

This clone was detected a few times. As yet, its antigen is unknown. The investigators reverse transcribed all of the isolated RNA, so they sequenced expressed TCRB transcripts. Method: immunoSEQ multiplex PCR; TCRdb's copy keeps in-frame clones and lacks some. The table includes roughly 140,000 clones, approximately 10% detected once. V lost 1 base to trimming and J lost 4 bases, with 19 bases between them. Looked up from germline, CDR1 is SGHNT and CDR2 is YENEEA. The CDR3 totals 17 residues. The sequence derives from a man between 18 and 35 years old in good health. Sequenced material: central memory CD4+ T cells from blood. V usage is TRBV11-3 and J usage is TRBJ2-5; D is perhaps TRBD1 or TRBD2 (5 bases each). The CDR3 loop reads CASSLGTAPGGRETQYF. DNA for the CDR3: TGTGCCAGCAGCTTAGGGACGGCGCCTGGGGGAAGAGAGACCCAGTACTTC.